The rows below give T cell receptor beta chains drawn from one sample of a study of control samples from healthy donors and cancer patients. Repertoires were generated with immunoSEQ multiplex PCR, while TCRdb's copy carries only in-frame clones and drops some. The data contain more than 70,000 clones, just over 90% of them seen just once; the ten biggest clones take up about 0.92%. Specimen: blood. The receptors originated from a woman in her thirties in good health. Each CDR3 is given with its conserved first and last residue. The order of the fields is J gene, V gene, CDR3 protein.

TRBJ2-3 TRBV27 CASRTWGAGLRGSEADTQYF
TRBJ1-3 TRBV29-1 CSVEPRGGNTIYF
TRBJ2-1 TRBV10-2 CASSGPAGRSYNEQFF
TRBJ2-3 TRBV7-2 CASSPGRAPDTQYF
TRBJ1-5 TRBV9 CASSVEGQENQPQHF
TRBJ2-7 TRBV2 CASRGADRGEQYF
TRBJ2-3 TRBV5-1 CASSTLGLAEKITDTQYF
TRBJ1-2 TRBV28 CASSPGTVDGYTF
TRBJ1-2 TRBV13 CASSLAGGVPNYGYTF
TRBJ1-2 TRBV9 CASSVAGGGSYGYTF
TRBJ2-5 TRBV9 CASSVGGGGETQYF
TRBJ1-6 TRBV5-1 CASSLVPGHHNSPLHF
TRBJ1-2 TRBV3-1/TRBV3-2 CVSSQVGGAGYTF
TRBJ1-4 TRBV30 CASSVGGHEKLFF
TRBJ2-3 TRBV11-2 CASSRGGGMADTQYF
TRBJ1-2 TRBV19 CASSKGQLRPYGYTF
TRBJ2-2 TRBV9 CASSFSKTGTGTGELFF
TRBJ2-2 TRBV19 CASTPEGSDNGELFF
TRBJ2-5 TRBV5-1 CASSSTGAETQYF
TRBJ1-1 TRBV28 CASSLGENTEAFF
TRBJ1-4 TRBV7-8 CASSLARTTKTTNEKLFF
TRBJ1-1 TRBV4-1 CASSLGPNTEAFF
TRBJ2-7 TRBV28 CASSSPGQGAYEQYF
TRBJ1-2 TRBV27 CASTPPGQGDGYTF
TRBJ1-5 TRBV5-6 CASSSRDSSYSNQPQHF
TRBJ1-1 TRBV6-6 CASSFSSNTEAFF
TRBJ2-1 TRBV4-2 CASSQAAYNEQFF